These 20 T cell receptor beta chains originate from one sample sequenced in a study of blood T cell repertoires in COVID-19. Data came from immunoSEQ multiplex PCR; TCRdb stores just in-frame clones and leaves some out. The table lists about 250,000 clones, more than 65% of them singletons. The specimen sequenced was peripheral blood. These receptor sequences come from a person between 65 and 79 years old with COVID-19, enrolled during active disease.

The chain is built from TRBV3-1 (or the pseudogene TRBV3-2) and TRBJ1-3; D not resolved. The CDR3 runs 16 residues. Germline V gene sequence: CDR1 LGHDT, CDR2 YNNKEL (reference sequence). V gave up 0 bases and J gave up 8 bases, with 17 bases separating them. This chain's CDR3 is CASSQDPPERKHTIYF. The DNA for the CDR3 is TGTGCCAGCAGCCAAGACCCCCCAGAGCGGAAGCACACCATATATTTT.

The table lists this clone with a few counts. The chain uses TRBV28 and TRBJ1-3, with unresolved D. V lost 3 bases to trimming and J lost 2 bases, with 11 bases between them. Germline lookup yields CDR1 MDHEN and CDR2 SYDVKM. There are 15 residues in the CDR3. The CDR3 DNA reads TGTGCCAGCAGTTTTCAGAGCAGGCCTGGAAACACCATATATTTT. Residues: CASSFQSRPGNTIYF.

The genes are TRBV9 and TRBJ2-7; D is possibly TRBD1 (5 bases). Germline V CDR1 and CDR2: SGDLS, YYNGEE. This CDR3 region has 15 residues. V was pared by 5 bases and J by 4 bases, with 19 bases between. For the CDR3, the DNA is TGTGCCAGCAGTGAATACAGGATTCAAGGGTACGAGCAGTACTTC. Encoded protein: CASSEYRIQGYEQYF.

This chain links TRBV19 with TRBJ2-7; 10 bases fit TRBD1. The CDR3 consists of 15 residues. After removal of 8 bases from V and 1 base from J, the junction contained 8 bases not matched to a gene. CDR1 LNHDA and CDR2 SQIVND come from the germline V gene (reference sequence). CDR3 sequence (DNA): TGTGCCAGTGGCGCCGGGACAGGGGAGTCCTACGAGCAGTACTTC. Protein product: CASGAGTGESYEQYF.

This clone was seen ten or more times. The rearrangement links TRBV2 to TRBJ1-1; TRBD1 matches 9 bases. Trimming removed 3 bases from V and 3 bases from J; junction bases left unmatched: 17. The CDR3 spans 19 residues. Germline lookup yields CDR1 SNHLY and CDR2 FYNNEI. The CDR3, as DNA: TGTGCCAGCAGTGAGCGGGGACAGGGTTTAAGTCGGCTAGACACTGAAGCTTTCTTT. Amino acid sequence: CASSERGQGLSRLDTEAFF.

The chain links TRBV11-2 to TRBJ2-3, with TRBD1 matching 7 bases. The junction had 8 bases not matched to a gene; V was cut back by 4 bases and J by 4 bases. Germline values: CDR1 SGHAT, CDR2 FQNNGV. The CDR3 is 15 residues long. CDR3 region: CASSSRQGLADTQYF. In nucleotides, the CDR3 is TGTGCCAGCAGCTCCCGACAGGGTTTAGCAGATACGCAGTATTTT.

The chain uses TRBV7-2 and TRBJ2-4; TRBD1 agrees at 10 bases. The germline gives CDR1 SGHTA, CDR2 FQGNSA. V shed 3 bases, J shed 6 bases, and the junction held 2 bases outside the gene matches. CDR3 length equals 14 residues. The CDR3 DNA reads as TGTGCCAGCAGCTTGGGACAGGGGACAAACATTCAGTACTTC. As protein: CASSLGQGTNIQYF.

The genes are TRBV6-2 or TRBV6-3 and TRBJ2-1, with a possible D match to TRBD2 (6 bases). Per germline, CDR1 MNHEY and CDR2 SVGEGT. Trimming took 2 bases from V and 4 from J, leaving 12 bases between them. The CDR3 runs to 15 residues. The CDR3 bases are TGTGCCAGCAGTTACGCTAGCGTCGGGTACAATGAGCAGTTCTTC. It encodes CASSYASVGYNEQFF.

V usage is TRBV7-2 and J usage is TRBJ2-7, with 7 bases lining up with TRBD1. The CDR3 runs 13 residues. The trim removed 5 bases at V and 3 bases at J, leaving 4 bases unmatched. From germline, CDR1 is SGHTA and CDR2 FQGNSA. For the CDR3, the DNA is TGTGCCAGCAGCAACAGGGGAATCTACGAGCAGTACTTC. Protein product: CASSNRGIYEQYF.

The rearrangement links TRBV28 to TRBJ2-1; a weak D match, TRBD2 (6 bases). Trimming took off 3 bases at V and 1 base at J, with 19 bases between the two ends. CDR1 is MDHEN, CDR2 SYDVKM, per germline. The CDR3 is 18 residues long. For the CDR3, the DNA is TGTGCCAGCAGTTTGCCTACTCGCGGGGCCAGGTCCTACAATGAGCAGTTCTTC. Amino acid sequence: CASSLPTRGARSYNEQFF.

This clone was seen only once. The rearrangement uses TRBV4-1 and TRBJ2-5, with D possibly TRBD1 on 6 matching bases. CDR1 is MGHRA, CDR2 YSYEKL, per germline. The CDR3 is 13 amino acids. V was pared by 3 bases and J by 1 base, with 6 bases between. Here the CDR3 DNA reads TGCGCCAGCAGCCAGGACAGCCAAGAGACCCAGTACTTC. Its protein product is CASSQDSQETQYF.

This chain uses TRBV6-5 with TRBJ1-1, with D perhaps matching TRBD1 (5 bases). Deletions cut 4 bases from V and 5 bases from J, with 20 bases between. The CDR3 length is 16 residues. Germline loops: CDR1 MNHEY, CDR2 SVGAGI. CDR3 protein: CASSWFETVARTEAFF. The DNA of the CDR3 is TGTGCCAGCAGTTGGTTCGAGACAGTCGCGCGGACTGAAGCTTTCTTT.

The V call is TRBV6-4, the J call TRBJ2-1; tentative D call: TRBD2 (6 bases). From germline, CDR1 is MRHNA and CDR2 SNTAGT. This CDR3 has 18 amino acids. Between the trimmed V and J ends, which lost 4 bases and 7 bases, there was a span of 26 bases. CDR3 sequence: CASSVPPGVAPPGNEQFF. DNA for the CDR3: TGTGCCAGCAGTGTGCCCCCGGGGGTAGCGCCCCCAGGGAATGAGCAGTTCTTC.

With regard to this clone: The same CDR3 is also encoded by other DNA sequences in this sample. The chain uses TRBV29-1 and TRBJ2-3; D possibly corresponds to TRBD1 (5 bases). Trimming removed 1 base from V and 0 bases from J, with 8 bases in between. Germline V gene sequence: CDR1 SQVTM, CDR2 ANQGSEA. The CDR3 is 14 residues long. The CDR3 coding sequence is TGCAGCGTTGAAGGTCAGGGAAGCACAGATACGCAGTATTTT. Translated, it gives CSVEGQGSTDTQYF.

The chain couples TRBV11-2 to TRBJ2-3, with TRBD2 as a possible D gene (6 bases). Germline CDR1 and CDR2: SGHAT and FQNNGV. This CDR3 is 14 amino acids long. V was cut by 3 bases and J by 2 bases, with 9 bases left in between. The CDR3 DNA reads TGTGCCAGCAGCTTTACGGGGGTCACAGATACGCAGTATTTT. It codes for CASSFTGVTDTQYF. Full variable domain (remainder filled in from reference TRBV11-2 and TRBJ2-3): EAGVAQSPRYKIIEKRQSVAFWCNPISGHATLYWYQQILGQGPKLLIQFQNNGVVDDSQLPKDRFSAERLKGVDSTLKIQPAKLEDSAVYLCASSFTGVTDTQYFGPGTRLTVL.

The chain has TRBV19 and TRBJ2-3; 7 nucleotides match TRBD2. There are 16 residues in the CDR3. Germline V CDR1 and CDR2: LNHDA, SQIVND (reference sequence). J gave up 2 bases and V 1 base, and 6 bases lay outside the gene matches. CDR3 nucleotides: TGTGCCAGTAGTATAGGATTTGCGGGGGACACAGATACGCAGTATTTT. This gives the protein CASSIGFAGDTDTQYF.

Here the CDR3 reads CASKRGGTGRETQYF. The CDR3 DNA reads TGTGCCAGCAAACGAGGTGGGACAGGGCGAGAGACCCAGTACTTC. V and J are TRBV28 and TRBJ2-5, with 9 bases lining up with TRBD1. V lost 7 bases, J lost 4 bases, and 10 bases stayed unmatched. The CDR3 extends over 15 amino acids. Germline CDR1 MDHEN, CDR2 SYDVKM. Full variable domain (remainder filled in from reference TRBV28 and TRBJ2-5): DVKVTQSSRYLVKRTGEKVFLECVQDMDHENMFWYRQDPGLGLRLIYFSYDVKMKEKGDIPEGYSVSREKKERFSLILESASTNQTSMYLCASKRGGTGRETQYFGPGTRLLVL.

The gene calls are TRBV18 and TRBJ1-6; no clear D gene. CDR3 length equals 15 residues. Trimming stripped 1 base from V and 2 bases from J, with 6 bases between. CDR1 and CDR2 from the germline V gene are KGHSH and LQKENI. The CDR3 region is CASSPLPPYNSPLHF. The CDR3 DNA is TGTGCCAGCTCACCACTTCCTCCCTATAATTCACCCCTCCACTTT.

The chain is built from TRBV10-3 and TRBJ1-3; the match to TRBD1 covers 7 bases. Germline-derived CDR1 and CDR2 are ENHRY and SYGVKD. The J segment lost 0 bases and the V segment lost 6 bases, leaving 11 bases of the junction unmatched. CDR3 size: 17 residues. CDR3 residues: CAIRSTRDSSSGNTIYF. In DNA, the CDR3 is TGTGCCATCAGATCAACTAGGGACAGCAGCTCTGGAAACACCATATATTTT.

J is TRBJ2-2 and V is TRBV19; TRBD1 matches 8 bases. This CDR3 spans 13 amino acids. The J segment lost 2 bases and the V segment lost 9 bases, leaving 2 bases of the junction unmatched. Germline lookup yields CDR1 LNHDA and CDR2 SQIVND (reference sequence). CDR3 region: CASGQGNTGELFF. CDR3 bases: TGTGCCAGCGGACAGGGCAACACCGGGGAGCTGTTTTTT.